This TCR beta chain was found in a study of blood T cell repertoires in COVID-19 (dated by TCRdb to about 2020). Regarding the study in general: Collaborator samples came from the United States, Italy and Spain and covered acute and convalescent phases of COVID-19. The prospective study material was composed of cDNA or gDNA derived from T cells, B-cell-depleted T cells, or PBMCs. Deeply sampled blood TCRbeta repertoires from subjects exposed to, actively infected with, or recovered from COVID-19 were included in the dataset. The repertoires were made available in a free public database intended to serve as a resource for research on the immune response to SARS-CoV-2. Samples came from the ongoing ImmuneRACE study (first 160 participants) plus 1,254 subjects from 6 global collaborators. Sample metadata almost always included a de-identified subject ID, COVID-19 status, age in years and sex. HLA class I and class II types, where available, came from metadata supplied by the sample provider rather than from assay-based typing. What the work shows at the level of the full study, not this receptor alone: The quantity of clinical and demographic metadata differed by source and by participant and was supplied without curation.

In the prospective study, participants were roughly 18 to 95 years old, resided in fewer than 25 geographic areas of the United States, and were enrolled through a virtual design. Cohort assignment in the prospective study relied on participant-reported clinical history from a screening survey and a study questionnaire. Recovered participants in ImmuneRACE Cohort 3 were defined by two consecutive negative NP/OP PCR tests, clearance by a healthcare professional, or resolution of symptoms. In the prospective study, whole blood, serum and a nasopharyngeal or oropharyngeal swab were collected from each participant by mobile phlebotomists. Prospective study participants could optionally give additional blood draws and questionnaires over a roughly 2-month period. Before DNA extraction, prospective study blood samples were shipped either frozen or at room temperature. Relative to germline, V is missing 6 bases and J is missing 8 bases, with 21 bases of the junction outside any gene match. Based on the germline V gene, the CDR1 and CDR2 sequences are MNHEY and SVGEGT. Including the terminal cysteine and phenylalanine, the CDR3 comprises 17 residues. Only the CDR3 DNA stays, 51 bases, in frame from base 1.

A remark on this clone: The specificity of this receptor is unknown. The sample holds no much larger clone one base away, and base qualities are not on file.

TCRbeta CDR3 regions were amplified from genomic DNA using the immunoSEQ Assay, a bias-controlled multiplex PCR. Turning to the authors' computational methods: Within the assay, amplification of reference gene primers was used to estimate how many nucleated cells each sample contained. Sequence reads were collapsed and filtered to measure the absolute abundance of every unique TCRbeta CDR3 rearrangement. For each sample, productive Simpson clonality was calculated by taking the square root of Simpson's diversity index across productive rearrangements. In TCRdb, the immuneACCESS table is reduced to in-frame sequences with V and J assigned. These tables do not hold every clone; where another copy was compared, an unresolved V gene accounts for under half, and the others remain unexplained. V and J calls and clone size are as listed in that table; D and trimming were resolved from the DNA. This sample holds around 380,000 clones; more than 70% were observed only once. Clones ranked in the top ten supply around 1.3% of the sample.

Sequenced material: PBMCs or T cells enriched from blood (not recorded which). This receptor was identified in a man under 40 who had recovered from COVID-19. The rearranged chain carries TRBV6-2 or TRBV6-3 and TRBJ1-2, with 7 central nucleotides matching TRBD1. The sequenced DNA: TGTGCCAGCAGCAACTCCCGGGACAGCGCTCGGACGGGGGGCTACACCTTC. Translation gives CASSNSRDSARTGGYTF.